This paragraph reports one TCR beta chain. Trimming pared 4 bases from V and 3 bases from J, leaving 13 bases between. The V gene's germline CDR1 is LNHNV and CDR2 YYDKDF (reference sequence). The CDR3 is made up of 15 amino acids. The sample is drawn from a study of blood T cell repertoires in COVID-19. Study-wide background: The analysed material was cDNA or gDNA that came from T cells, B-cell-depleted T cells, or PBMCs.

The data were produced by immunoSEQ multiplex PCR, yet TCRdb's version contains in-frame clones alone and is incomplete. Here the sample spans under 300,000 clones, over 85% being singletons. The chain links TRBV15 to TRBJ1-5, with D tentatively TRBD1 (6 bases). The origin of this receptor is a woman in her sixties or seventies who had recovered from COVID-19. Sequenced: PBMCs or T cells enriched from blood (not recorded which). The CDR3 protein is CATSTRDNFNQPQHF. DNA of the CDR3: TGTGCCACCAGCACTCGGGACAATTTCAATCAGCCCCAGCATTTT.